This passage covers 5 T cell receptor beta chains from one sample sequenced in a study of T cells in localized non-small cell lung cancer. The assay was immunoSEQ multiplex PCR, and TCRdb's table has in-frame clones only and misses some. The sample consists of 50,000 to 70,000 clones, approximately 90% of them appearing once. The sample was peripheral blood, taken before any cancer treatment. These receptors all come from a man aged 35-69 years with stage I lung adenocarcinoma.

The chain carries TRBV5-1 and TRBJ2-3; 7 bases line up with TRBD2. V dropped 4 bases and J dropped 4; count of bases not matched to a gene: 12. The CDR3 is 16 residues long. From germline, CDR1 is SGHRS and CDR2 YFSETQ. The DNA for the CDR3 is TGCGCCAGCAGCCCAGCGGGACTACTCCCTCCAGATACGCAGTATTTT. Protein sequence: CASSPAGLLPPDTQYF.

The V gene is TRBV5-4, the J gene TRBJ2-5, with D possibly matching TRBD2 (6 bases). Germline V lookup: CDR1 SGHNT, CDR2 YYREEE (reference sequence). Trimming took off 0 bases at V and 7 bases at J, with 16 bases between the two ends. The CDR3 totals 15 residues. The CDR3 reads CASSLELGGSGTQYF. The DNA for the CDR3 is TGTGCCAGCAGCTTGGAATTGGGGGGTAGCGGGACCCAGTACTTC.

This clone has only one observation. J is TRBJ2-1 and V is TRBV11-1; 15 bases are a match to TRBD2. CDR1 and CDR2 from the germline V gene are SGHAT and FQDESV (reference sequence). V dropped 7 bases and J dropped 7; count of bases not matched to a gene: 5. The CDR3 covers 15 residues. Here the CDR3 DNA reads TGTGCCAGCATCGGACTAGCGGGAGGGTGGAATGAGCAGTTCTTC. Encoded protein: CASIGLAGGWNEQFF.

The V call is TRBV11-2, the J call TRBJ2-5, with 7 bases aligning to TRBD1. J gave up 2 bases and V 1 base, and 1 base lay outside the gene matches. Germline values: CDR1 SGHAT, CDR2 FQNNGV. The CDR3 runs 14 residues. CDR3 DNA: TGTGCCAGCAGCTTAGGACAGGGACAAGAGACCCAGTACTTC. It codes for CASSLGQGQETQYF.

The sample holds many counts of this clone. J is TRBJ1-1 and V is TRBV25-1, with unresolved D. Germline values: CDR1 MGHDK, CDR2 SYGVNS. The CDR3 runs 13 residues. V was trimmed by 4 bases and J by 2 bases, leaving 8 bases between them. The CDR3 loop reads CASSGGPNTEAFF. The CDR3 nucleotides read TGTGCCAGCAGTGGAGGGCCAAACACTGAAGCTTTCTTT.